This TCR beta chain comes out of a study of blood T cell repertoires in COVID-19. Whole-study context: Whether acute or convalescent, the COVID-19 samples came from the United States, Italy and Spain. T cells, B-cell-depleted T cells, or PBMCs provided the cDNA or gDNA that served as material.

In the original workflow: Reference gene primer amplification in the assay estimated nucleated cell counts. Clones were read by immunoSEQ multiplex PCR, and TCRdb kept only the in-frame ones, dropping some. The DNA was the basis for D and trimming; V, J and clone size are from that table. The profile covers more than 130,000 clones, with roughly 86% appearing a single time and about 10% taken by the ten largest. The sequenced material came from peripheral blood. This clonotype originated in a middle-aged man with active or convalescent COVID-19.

The CDR3 here is CASSLGTGITDTQYF. DNA of the CDR3: TGTGCCAGCAGTTTAGGGACAGGGATCACAGATACGCAGTATTTT. The J gene is TRBJ2-3, the V gene TRBV28, with 9 bases matching TRBD1. Trimming at V came to 2 bases and at J to 2 bases, leaving 2 bases not matched to a gene. CDR3 length equals 15 residues. Germline lookup yields CDR1 MDHEN and CDR2 SYDVKM.